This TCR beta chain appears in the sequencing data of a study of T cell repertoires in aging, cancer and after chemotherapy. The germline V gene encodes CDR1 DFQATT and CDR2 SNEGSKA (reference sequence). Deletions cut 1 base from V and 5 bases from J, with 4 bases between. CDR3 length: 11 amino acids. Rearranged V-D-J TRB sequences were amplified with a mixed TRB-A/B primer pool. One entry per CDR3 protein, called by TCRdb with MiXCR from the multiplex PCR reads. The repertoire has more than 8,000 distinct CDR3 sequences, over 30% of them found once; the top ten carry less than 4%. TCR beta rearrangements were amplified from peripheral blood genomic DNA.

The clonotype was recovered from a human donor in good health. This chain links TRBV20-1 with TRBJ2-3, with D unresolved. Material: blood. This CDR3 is CSARAVDTQYF. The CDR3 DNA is TGCAGTGCTAGAGCCGTAGATACGCAGTATTTT.